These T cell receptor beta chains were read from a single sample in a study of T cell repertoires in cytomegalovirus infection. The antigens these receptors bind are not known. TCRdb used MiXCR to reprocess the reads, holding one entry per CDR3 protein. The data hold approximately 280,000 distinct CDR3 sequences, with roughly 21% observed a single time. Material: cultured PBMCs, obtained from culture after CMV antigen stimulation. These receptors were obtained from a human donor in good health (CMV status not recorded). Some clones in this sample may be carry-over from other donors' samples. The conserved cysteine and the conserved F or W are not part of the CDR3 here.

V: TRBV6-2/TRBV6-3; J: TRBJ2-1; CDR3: ASSYSILSGLASEQF
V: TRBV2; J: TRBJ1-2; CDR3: ASSVQSYGYT
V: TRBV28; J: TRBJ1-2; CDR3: ASSPWTGGNSNYGYT
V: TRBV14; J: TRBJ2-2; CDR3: ASSRRLAGGTGELF
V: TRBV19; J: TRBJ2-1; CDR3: ASKADRDLSYEF
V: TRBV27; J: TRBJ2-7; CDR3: ASSPTVAGGPGEQY
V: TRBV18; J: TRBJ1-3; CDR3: ASSPSRPLSGNTIY
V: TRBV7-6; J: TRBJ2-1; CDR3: ASSLGTTGNEQF
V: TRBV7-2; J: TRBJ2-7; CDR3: ASSRQRVSYEQY
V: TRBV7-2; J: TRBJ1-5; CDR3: ASSLGQGNSNQPQH
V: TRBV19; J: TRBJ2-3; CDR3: ASSRMSSTDTQY
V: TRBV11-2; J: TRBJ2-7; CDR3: ASRTGVAEQY
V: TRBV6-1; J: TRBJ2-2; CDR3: ASRVSNLGTGELF
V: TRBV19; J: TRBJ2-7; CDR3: ASSSPRTGGYEQY
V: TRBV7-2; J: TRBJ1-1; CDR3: ASSLTPGVTEAF
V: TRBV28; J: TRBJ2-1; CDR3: ASSPLRPHGEQF
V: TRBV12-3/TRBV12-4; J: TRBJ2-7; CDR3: ASSASGGWYEQY
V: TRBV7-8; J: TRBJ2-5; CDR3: ASIKETVTGTQY
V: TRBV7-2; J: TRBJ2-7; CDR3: ASSSAGGRGEQY
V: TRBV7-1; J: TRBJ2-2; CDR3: PSSGPGTNTGELF
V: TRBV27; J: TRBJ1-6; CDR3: ASSLVRPMSNSPLH
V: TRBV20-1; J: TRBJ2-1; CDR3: SARFDNEQF
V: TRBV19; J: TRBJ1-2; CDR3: ASSGRQPLLYGYT
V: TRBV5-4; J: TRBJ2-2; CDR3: ASSARQQPGELF
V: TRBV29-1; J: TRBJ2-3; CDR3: SVWGQGGTDTQY
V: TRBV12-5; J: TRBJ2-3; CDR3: ASGLSGGSTDTQY
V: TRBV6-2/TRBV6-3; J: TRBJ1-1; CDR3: ASQAQANTEAF
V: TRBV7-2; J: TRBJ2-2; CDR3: ASSLGGRANTGELF
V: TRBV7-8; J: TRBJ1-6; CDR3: ASTEFLSDSYNSPLH
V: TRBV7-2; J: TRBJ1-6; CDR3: ASSWGQGESPLH
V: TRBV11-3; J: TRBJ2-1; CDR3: ASSSGTRDNNEQF
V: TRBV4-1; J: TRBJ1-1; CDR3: ASSQVITGASITNTEAF
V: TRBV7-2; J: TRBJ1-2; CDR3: ASSLVRASGNGYT
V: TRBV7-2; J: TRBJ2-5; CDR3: ASSLGSGLAETQY
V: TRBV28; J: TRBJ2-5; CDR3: ASSLGPGQQETQY
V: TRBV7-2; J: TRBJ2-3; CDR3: ASTRQGASTDTQY
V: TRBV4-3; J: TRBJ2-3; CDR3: ASSQVAGATDTQY
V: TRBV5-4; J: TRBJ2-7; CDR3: ASSSRQGPYEQY
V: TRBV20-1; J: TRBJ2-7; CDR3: SARIGTGFYEQY
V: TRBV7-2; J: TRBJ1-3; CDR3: ASSPRTGPNSGNTIY
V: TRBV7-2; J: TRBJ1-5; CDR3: ASSLDGAQGNQPQH
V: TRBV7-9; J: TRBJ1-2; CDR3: ASSSLWGYT
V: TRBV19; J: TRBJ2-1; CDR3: ASSPAGVSNEQF
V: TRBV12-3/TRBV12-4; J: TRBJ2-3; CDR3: ASSFGLAPSTDTQY
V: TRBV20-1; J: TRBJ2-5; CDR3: SARDLRGVSHGETQY
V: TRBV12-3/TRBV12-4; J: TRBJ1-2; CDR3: ASSLQGAGYGYT
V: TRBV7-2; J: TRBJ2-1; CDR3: ASRLAGAMVNEQF
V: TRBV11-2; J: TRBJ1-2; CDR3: ASSLDGAGVDGYT
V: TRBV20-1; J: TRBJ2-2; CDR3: SASTGANTGELF
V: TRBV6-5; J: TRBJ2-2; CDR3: ASSYSISSTRNTGELF
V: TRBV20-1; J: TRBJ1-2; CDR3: SAVTGGYT
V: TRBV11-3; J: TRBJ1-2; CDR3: ASSLEGRDSYGYT
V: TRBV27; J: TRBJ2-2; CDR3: ASSLYVGQRFTGELF
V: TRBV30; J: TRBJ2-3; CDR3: AWTLSGVLTDTQY
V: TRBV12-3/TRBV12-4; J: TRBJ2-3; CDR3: ASSFSSGIGTDTQY
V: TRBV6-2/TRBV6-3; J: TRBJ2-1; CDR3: ASLSGAGRGSEQF
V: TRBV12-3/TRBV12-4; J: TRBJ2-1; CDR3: ASSLVGSGTGSYNEQF
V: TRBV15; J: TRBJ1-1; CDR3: ATSRTTGGTEAF
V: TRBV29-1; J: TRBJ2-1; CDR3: SVVTGLTYNEQF